The 29 T cell receptor beta chains below come from one sample, sequenced in a study of cytomegalovirus exposure and HLA in healthy donors. PCR involved 60 Vbeta and 13 Jbeta primers. TCRdb's copy holds only in-frame clones and misses some; the assay was immunoSEQ multiplex PCR. The top ten clones hold 0.85% of a sample with about 160,000 clones, around 85% of them seen once. Sequenced input: PBMCs. These receptors originate from a woman aged 25 to 39 in good health and CMV-seronegative.

The J gene is TRBJ1-5, the V gene TRBV4-3; 7 bases agree with TRBD1. The CDR3 has 16 residues. J lost 2 bases, V lost 0 bases, and 4 bases had no gene match. From germline, CDR1 is LGHNA and CDR2 YSLEER. DNA of the CDR3: TGCGCCAGCAGCCAAGAGTACAGGGGAGGCAATCAGCCCCAGCATTTT. Residues: CASSQEYRGGNQPQHF.

This clone has a handful of counts. The gene calls are TRBV7-8 and TRBJ1-4; no clear D. The V and J ends lost 1 base and 8 bases respectively, with 14 bases between them. CDR3 length: 15 residues. In germline, CDR1 is SGHVS, CDR2 FQNEAQ. CDR3 nucleotide sequence: TGTGCCAGCAGCTTAGTACCCCCACGGGAAGAAAAACTGTTTTTT. This encodes CASSLVPPREEKLFF.

The chain recombines TRBV7-6 with TRBJ1-1; D remains unclear. V lost 4 bases and J 5 bases, leaving 17 bases between the germline ends. CDR3 length: 15 residues. Germline-derived CDR1 and CDR2 are SGHVS and FNYEAQ. The CDR3 nucleotides are TGTGCCAGCAGCTACCTCCGGGGTTCGGAAACTGAAGCTTTCTTT. It encodes CASSYLRGSETEAFF.

The chain uses TRBV5-5 and TRBJ1-6; D possibly corresponds to TRBD1 (5 bases). Trimming stripped 6 bases from V and 6 bases from J, with 13 bases between. In germline, CDR1 is SGHKS, CDR2 YYEKEE (reference sequence). This CDR3 spans 14 amino acids. The CDR3 spells CASNRQSSNSPLHF. CDR3 in DNA: TGTGCCAGCAATAGACAGTCTTCTAATTCACCCCTCCACTTT. The full variable domain, with the rest looked up from reference TRBV5-5 and TRBJ1-6, is DAGVTQSPTHLIKTRGQQVTLRCSPISGHKSVSWYQQVLGQGPQFIFQYYEKEERGRGNFPDRFSARQFPNYSSELNVNALLLGDSALYLCASNRQSSNSPLHFGNGTRLTVT.

The chain employs TRBV5-1 and TRBJ2-7; 8 bases align to TRBD2. Per germline, CDR1 SGHRS and CDR2 YFSETQ. V shed 0 bases, J shed 0 bases, and the junction held 2 bases outside the gene matches. The CDR3 totals 15 residues. The CDR3 reads CASSLAGGVSYEQYF. The CDR3 nucleotides are TGCGCCAGCAGCTTGGCCGGGGGGGTCTCCTACGAGCAGTACTTC.

V gene TRBV27 combines with J gene TRBJ1-5; TRBD1 agrees at 8 bases. The germline V gene encodes CDR1 MNHEY and CDR2 SMNVEV (reference sequence). The ends lost 3 bases at V and 6 bases at J; junction bases unmatched: 10. The CDR3 has 16 amino acids. CDR3 loop: CASSFWQGATTQPQHF. DNA of the CDR3: TGTGCCAGCAGTTTTTGGCAGGGGGCGACGACTCAGCCCCAGCATTTT.

V gene TRBV10-3 combines with J gene TRBJ2-7; D uncertain. Germline V lookup: CDR1 ENHRY, CDR2 SYGVKD. The CDR3 consists of 11 residues. Trimming shortened V by 3 bases and J by 3 bases, and 3 bases separated the two germline ends. The CDR3 DNA sequence: TGTGCCATCAGTGAACTCTACGAGCAGTACTTC. Its translation is CAISELYEQYF.

The V gene is TRBV30, the J gene TRBJ2-1, with 8 positions matching TRBD2. Trimming cost V 4 bases and J 4 bases; bases outside gene matches: 6. Germline lookup yields CDR1 GTSNPN and CDR2 SVGIG (reference sequence). The CDR3 is 14 amino acids. CDR3 amino acids: CAWMRGARYNEQFF. CDR3 nucleotide sequence: TGTGCCTGGATGCGGGGGGCTCGATACAATGAGCAGTTCTTC.

V gene TRBV7-8 combines with J gene TRBJ1-2, with a weak D call TRBD1 (6 bases). V lost 3 bases and J 3 bases, leaving 8 bases between the germline ends. The CDR3 covers 13 residues. Germline CDR1 SGHVS, CDR2 FQNEAQ. The CDR3 region is CASSLGTHYGYTF. The DNA for the CDR3 is TGTGCCAGCAGCTTGGGGACACACTATGGCTACACCTTC.

CDR3 protein: CAISESPGSRIGYGYTF. In DNA form, the CDR3 reads TGTGCCATCAGTGAGTCTCCAGGGTCGAGGATAGGCTATGGCTACACCTTC. The chain links TRBV10-3 to TRBJ1-2, with D possibly TRBD1 on 5 matching bases. The CDR3 covers 17 residues. Germline V lookup: CDR1 ENHRY, CDR2 SYGVKD. V dropped 0 bases and J dropped 4 bases, with 18 bases sitting between them.

V is TRBV5-5 and J is TRBJ1-1; 9 positions match TRBD1. CDR3 length: 15 amino acids. V lost 1 base, J lost 1 base, and 2 bases stayed unmatched. Germline assignment: CDR1 SGHKS and CDR2 YYEKEE (reference sequence). CDR3 DNA: TGTGCCAGCAGCTTGACAGGGGGCGCGAACACTGAAGCTTTCTTT. Translation gives CASSLTGGANTEAFF.

The genes are TRBV29-1 and TRBJ2-7, with D possibly TRBD1 on 6 matching bases. The CDR3 loop spans 12 amino acids. The V gene lost 8 bases and the J gene lost 4 bases, with 15 bases spanning the gap. Germline-derived CDR1 and CDR2 are SQVTM and ANQGSEA. The DNA of the CDR3 is TGCAGCATCACAGGGAGTGGTTACGAGCAGTACTTC. It codes for CSITGSGYEQYF.

V gene TRBV7-8 combines with J gene TRBJ2-5; 7 positions agree with TRBD2. Germline assignment: CDR1 SGHVS and CDR2 FQNEAQ. J lost 4 bases, V lost 4 bases, and 3 bases had no gene match. The CDR3 spans 13 residues. CDR3 loop: CASSSRTRETQYF. The CDR3 DNA follows: TGTGCCAGCAGCTCCAGGACTAGAGAGACCCAGTACTTC.

V gene TRBV6-4 combines with J gene TRBJ2-2; 11 bases agree with TRBD2. The germline gives CDR1 MRHNA, CDR2 SNTAGT. Trimming cost V 7 bases and J 4 bases; bases outside gene matches: 8. This CDR3 comprises 16 residues. The CDR3 nucleotides are TGTGCCAGCACTGTAGCGGGAGGGGACGTCACCGGGGAGCTGTTTTTT. This encodes CASTVAGGDVTGELFF.

This rearrangement joins TRBV19 to TRBJ2-2; TRBD2 might be the D (5 bases). The CDR3 extends over 17 amino acids. Germline assignment: CDR1 LNHDA and CDR2 SQIVND (reference sequence). The ends were cut back, 6 bases at V and 6 bases at J, with 23 bases in the middle. The CDR3, as DNA: TGTGCCAGTAGCCAATCGCCGTCGAGAGGGTACTCCGGGGAGCTGTTTTTT. Protein sequence: CASSQSPSRGYSGELFF.

The CDR3 nucleotides read TGTGCCAGCAGCACTCCCCCGAGGCAGGGGGGTCCCTACGAGCAGTACTTC. Translation: CASSTPPRQGGPYEQYF. This chain uses TRBV7-9 with TRBJ2-7, with a tentative D call TRBD1 (7 bases). Germline values: CDR1 SEHNR, CDR2 FQNEAQ (reference sequence). The CDR3 contains 17 residues. The V end was cut by 5 bases, the J end by 2 bases, with 22 bases between.

This clone was detected a few times. The chain joins TRBV2 to TRBJ1-5; 7 bases align to TRBD1. Germline CDR1 and CDR2: SNHLY and FYNNEI. The CDR3 totals 15 residues. Trimming at V came to 5 bases and at J to 0 bases, leaving 4 bases not matched to a gene. The CDR3, as DNA: TGTGCCAGCAGTTGGGACAGTTATAGCAATCAGCCCCAGCATTTT. Its translation is CASSWDSYSNQPQHF.

This clone was seen once. The chain links TRBV9 to TRBJ1-4; 8 positions agree with TRBD1. CDR3 length equals 14 residues. Germline-derived CDR1 and CDR2 are SGDLS and YYNGEE. The junction had 2 bases not matched to a gene; V was cut back by 0 bases and J by 7 bases. The CDR3 sequence is CASSVGTGTEKLFF. Written as DNA, the CDR3 is TGTGCCAGCAGCGTAGGGACAGGGACTGAAAAACTGTTTTTT.

The rearrangement uses TRBV15 and TRBJ1-5, with D unclear. V was cut by 11 bases and J by 3 bases, with 8 bases left in between. CDR1 is LNHNV and CDR2 is YYDKDF in the germline V gene (reference sequence). The CDR3 extends over 11 amino acids. CDR3: CAAGYNQPQHF. CDR3 sequence (DNA): TGTGCCGCAGGTTACAATCAGCCCCAGCATTTT.

The chain has TRBV30 and TRBJ1-1; 9 bases agree with TRBD1. There are 13 residues in the CDR3. Germline V lookup: CDR1 GTSNPN, CDR2 SVGIG (reference sequence). V lost 0 bases, J lost 5 bases, and 1 base stayed unmatched. In DNA, the CDR3 is TGTGCCTGGAGTGTAGACAGGGGGACTGAAGCTTTCTTT. It encodes CAWSVDRGTEAFF.

The chain has TRBV6-6 and TRBJ2-5; TRBD2 might be the D (7 bases). The CDR3 contains 14 residues. Trimming pared 1 base from V and 4 bases from J, leaving 10 bases between. CDR1 and CDR2 from the germline V gene are MNHNY and SVGAGI (reference sequence). The DNA of the CDR3 is TGTGCCAGCAGTTACTGGAGGGGGGGAGAGACCCAGTACTTC. Translation: CASSYWRGGETQYF.

CDR3 coding DNA: TGTGCCAGCAGCTTGGAGGGACAGGGAAATATCTACGAGCAGTACTTC. This encodes CASSLEGQGNIYEQYF. The chain uses TRBV5-6 and TRBJ2-7; 9 bases align to TRBD1. The CDR3 totals 16 residues. Germline V gene data show CDR1 as SGHDT and CDR2 as YYEEEE. Losses at the gene ends were 0 bases for V and 3 bases for J; bases not matched to a gene: 7.

On this clone itself: The same CDR3 is also encoded by other DNA sequences in this sample. This chain uses TRBV5-4 with TRBJ2-1; D is unresolved. The V end was cut by 4 bases, the J end by 6 bases, with 11 bases between. This CDR3 has 13 amino acids. The V gene's germline CDR1 is SGHNT and CDR2 YYREEE (reference sequence). This chain's CDR3 is CASSLGGANEQFF. The DNA for the CDR3 is TGTGCCAGCAGCCTTGGTGGAGCCAATGAGCAGTTCTTC.

The V call is TRBV12-5, the J call TRBJ2-1; maybe TRBD2 (5 bases). This CDR3 is built from 15 residues. The V and J ends lost 3 bases and 5 bases respectively, with 14 bases between them. Germline CDR1 and CDR2: LGHNT and FRNRAP. The CDR3: CASGLPRSSHNEQFF. The CDR3 region has the DNA TGTGCTAGTGGTTTACCTCGTTCTAGCCACAATGAGCAGTTCTTC.

This chain joins TRBV10-1 and TRBJ1-1, with TRBD1 as a possible D gene (5 bases). This CDR3 is 14 amino acids long. V lost 3 bases to trimming and J lost 4 bases, with 12 bases between them. The V gene's germline CDR1 is WNHNN and CDR2 SYGVQD (reference sequence). CDR3 region: CASSEAGSPTEAFF. CDR3 nucleotides: TGCGCCAGCAGTGAAGCAGGGTCCCCCACTGAAGCTTTCTTT.

The CDR3: CASSARDGSYNSPLHF. DNA for the CDR3: TGTGCCAGCAGCGCCAGGGATGGCTCCTATAATTCACCCCTCCACTTT. The J gene is TRBJ1-6, the V gene TRBV5-4, with a tentative D call TRBD1 (5 bases). Germline values: CDR1 SGHNT, CDR2 YYREEE (reference sequence). V gave up 4 bases and J gave up 0 bases, with 11 bases separating them. This CDR3 has 16 amino acids.

This sequence joins TRBV27 and TRBJ2-3; a possible D gene is TRBD2 (6 bases). CDR3 size: 13 residues. The V gene lost 0 bases and the J gene lost 11 bases, with 12 bases spanning the gap. The germline gives CDR1 MNHEY, CDR2 SMNVEV (reference sequence). The CDR3: CASSLSGNGGQYF. Here the CDR3 DNA reads TGTGCCAGCAGTTTATCTGGGAACGGGGGGCAGTATTTT.

This CDR3 is CASSVQMDSSYGYTF. The CDR3 DNA reads as TGTGCCAGCAGCGTTCAGATGGACAGCTCCTATGGCTACACCTTC. The V and J genes are TRBV5-4 and TRBJ1-2; tentative D call: TRBD1 (6 bases). The CDR3 totals 15 residues. V lost 4 bases and J lost 4, with 17 bases in between. Germline CDR1 SGHNT, CDR2 YYREEE (reference sequence).

V and J are TRBV6-4 and TRBJ2-1; D is possibly TRBD2 (6 bases). There are 13 residues in the CDR3. Germline V gene sequence: CDR1 MRHNA, CDR2 SNTAGT. Trimming took off 3 bases at V and 9 bases at J, with 12 bases between the two ends. CDR3 sequence reads: CASSEEWGLEQFF. CDR3 nucleotide sequence: TGTGCCAGCAGTGAGGAGTGGGGACTTGAGCAGTTCTTC.